The TCR beta chain described here comes from a study of OX40 agonist ivuxolimab in advanced cancers. The CDR3 has 20 amino acids. Germline values: CDR1 ENHRY, CDR2 SYGVKD. With 4 bases clipped from V and 0 bases from J, the junction kept 15 bases outside the gene matches. Some clones are missing from TCRdb's copy, which holds only in-frame ones; the method was immunoSEQ multiplex PCR. Of over 45,000 clones listed, 82% are singletons. The study, taken as a whole, reports: At 0.1 to 3.0 mg/kg, CD4+ and CD8+ blood T cells expanded clonally by week 6.

Details on this clone: Its antigen is not known.

This chain joins TRBV10-3 and TRBJ1-6; 7 bases map to TRBD1. This clonotype was sampled from an adult with an advanced solid tumor such as melanoma, head and neck, liver or kidney cancer. The sequencing here drew on CD4+ or CD8+ T cells sorted from blood, taken in a trial of the OX40 agonist ivuxolimab. This CDR3 reads CAISGLLPGQTSSYNSPLHF. In nucleotides, the CDR3 is TGTGCCATCAGTGGGCTTCTACCGGGACAGACCAGCTCCTATAATTCACCCCTCCACTTT.